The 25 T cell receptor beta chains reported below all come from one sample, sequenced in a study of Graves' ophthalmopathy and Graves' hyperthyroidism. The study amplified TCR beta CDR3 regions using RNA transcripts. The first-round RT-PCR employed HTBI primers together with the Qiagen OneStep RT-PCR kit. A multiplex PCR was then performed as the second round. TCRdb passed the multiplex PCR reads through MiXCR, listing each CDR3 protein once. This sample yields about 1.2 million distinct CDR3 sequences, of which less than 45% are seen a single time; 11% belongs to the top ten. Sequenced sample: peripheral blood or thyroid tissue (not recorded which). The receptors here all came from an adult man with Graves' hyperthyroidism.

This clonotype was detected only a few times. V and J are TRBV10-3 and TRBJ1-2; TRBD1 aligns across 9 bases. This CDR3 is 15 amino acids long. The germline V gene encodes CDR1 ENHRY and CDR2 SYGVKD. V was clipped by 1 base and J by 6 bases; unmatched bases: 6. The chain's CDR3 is CAISEFGDRVHGYTF. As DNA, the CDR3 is TGTGCCATCAGTGAGTTCGGGGACAGGGTCCATGGCTACACCTTC.

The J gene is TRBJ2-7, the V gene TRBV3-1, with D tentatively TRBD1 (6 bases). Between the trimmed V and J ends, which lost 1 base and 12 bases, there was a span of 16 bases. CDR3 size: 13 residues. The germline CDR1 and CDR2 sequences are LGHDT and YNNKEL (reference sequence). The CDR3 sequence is CASSQGERTVPYF. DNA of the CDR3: TGTGCCAGCAGCCAAGGTGAGAGGACAGTTCCGTACTTC.

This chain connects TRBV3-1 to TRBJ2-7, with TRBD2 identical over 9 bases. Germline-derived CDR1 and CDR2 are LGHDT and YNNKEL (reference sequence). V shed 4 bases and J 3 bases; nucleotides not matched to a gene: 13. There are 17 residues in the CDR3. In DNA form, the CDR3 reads TGTGCCAGCAGCCCAATTCAGGCGGGGGGGCGGATCTACGAGCAGTACTTC. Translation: CASSPIQAGGRIYEQYF.

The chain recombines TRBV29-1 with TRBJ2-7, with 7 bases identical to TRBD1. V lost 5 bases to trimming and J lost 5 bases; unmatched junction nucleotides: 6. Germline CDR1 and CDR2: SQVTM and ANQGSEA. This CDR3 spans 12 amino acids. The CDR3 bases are TGCAGCGTTTTGGGACAGAGCCACGAGCAGTACTTC. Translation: CSVLGQSHEQYF.

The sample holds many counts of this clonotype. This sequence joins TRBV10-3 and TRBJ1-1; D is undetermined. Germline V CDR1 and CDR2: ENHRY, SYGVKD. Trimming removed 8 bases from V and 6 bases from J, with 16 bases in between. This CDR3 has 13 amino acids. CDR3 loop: CAIAETGEAEAFF. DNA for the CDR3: TGTGCCATCGCCGAGACCGGAGAGGCTGAAGCTTTCTTT.

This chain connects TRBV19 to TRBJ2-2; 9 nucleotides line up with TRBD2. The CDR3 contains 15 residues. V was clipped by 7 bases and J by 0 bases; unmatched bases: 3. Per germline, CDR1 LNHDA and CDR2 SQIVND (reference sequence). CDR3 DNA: TGTGCCAGTATACAGCGGGAGGCGAACACCGGGGAGCTGTTTTTT. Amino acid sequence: CASIQREANTGELFF.

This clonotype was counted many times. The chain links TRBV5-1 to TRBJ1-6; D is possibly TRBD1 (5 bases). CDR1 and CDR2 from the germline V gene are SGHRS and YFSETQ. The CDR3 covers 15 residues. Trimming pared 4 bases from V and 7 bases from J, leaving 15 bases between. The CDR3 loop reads CASSLEPTENSPLHF. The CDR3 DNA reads TGCGCCAGCAGCCTGGAACCGACAGAGAATTCACCCCTCCACTTT.

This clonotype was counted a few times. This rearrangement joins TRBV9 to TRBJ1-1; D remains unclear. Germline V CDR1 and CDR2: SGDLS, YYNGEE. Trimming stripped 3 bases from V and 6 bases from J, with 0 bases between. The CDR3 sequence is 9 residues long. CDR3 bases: TGTGCCAGCAGCGCTGAAGCTTTCTTT. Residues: CASSAEAFF.

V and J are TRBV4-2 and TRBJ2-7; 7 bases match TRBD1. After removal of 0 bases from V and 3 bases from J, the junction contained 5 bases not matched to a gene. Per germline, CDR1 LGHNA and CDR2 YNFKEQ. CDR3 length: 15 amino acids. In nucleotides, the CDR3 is TGTGCCAGCAGCCAAGAGGGACAGAAGAACTACGAGCAGTACTTC. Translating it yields CASSQEGQKNYEQYF.

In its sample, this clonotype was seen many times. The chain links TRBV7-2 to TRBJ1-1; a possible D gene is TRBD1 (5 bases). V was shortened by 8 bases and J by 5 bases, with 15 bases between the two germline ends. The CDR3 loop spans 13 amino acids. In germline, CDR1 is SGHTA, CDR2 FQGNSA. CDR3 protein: CASVGRGSTEAFF. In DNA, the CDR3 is TGTGCCAGCGTTGGAAGGGGCTCGACTGAAGCTTTCTTT.

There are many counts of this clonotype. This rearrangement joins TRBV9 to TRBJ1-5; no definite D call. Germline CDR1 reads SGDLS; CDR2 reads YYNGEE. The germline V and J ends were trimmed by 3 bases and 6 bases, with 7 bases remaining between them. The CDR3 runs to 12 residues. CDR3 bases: TGTGCCAGCAGCGCACGGGGTCAGCCCCAGCATTTT. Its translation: CASSARGQPQHF.

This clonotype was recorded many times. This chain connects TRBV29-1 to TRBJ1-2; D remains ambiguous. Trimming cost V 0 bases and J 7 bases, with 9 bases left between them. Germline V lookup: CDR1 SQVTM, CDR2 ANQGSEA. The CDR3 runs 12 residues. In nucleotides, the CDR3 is TGCAGCGTTGAAGATTCTGGGTTTGGCTACACCTTC. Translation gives CSVEDSGFGYTF.

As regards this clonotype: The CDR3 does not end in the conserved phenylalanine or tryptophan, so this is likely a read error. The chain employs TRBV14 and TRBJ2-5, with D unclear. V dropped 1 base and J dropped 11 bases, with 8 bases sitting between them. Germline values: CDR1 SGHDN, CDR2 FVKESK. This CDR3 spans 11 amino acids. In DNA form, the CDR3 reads TGTGCCAGCAGCCAAGCGAAGGGACAGTACTAC. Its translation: CASSQAKGQYY.

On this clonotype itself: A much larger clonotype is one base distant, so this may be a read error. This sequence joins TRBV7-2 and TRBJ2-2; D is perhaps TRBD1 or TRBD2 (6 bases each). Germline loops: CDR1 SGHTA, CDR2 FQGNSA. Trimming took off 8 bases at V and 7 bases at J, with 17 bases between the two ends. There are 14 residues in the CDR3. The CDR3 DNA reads TGTGCCAGCGGCCCCCGCAGGGGAGGCGGGGAGCTGTTTTTT. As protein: CASGPRRGGGELFF. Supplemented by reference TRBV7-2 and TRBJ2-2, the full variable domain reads GAGVSQSPSNKVTEKGKDVELRCDPISGHTALYWYRQSLGQGLEFLIYFQGNSAPDKSGLPSDRFSAERTGGSVSTLTIQRTQQEDSAVYLCASGPRRGGGELFFGEGSRLTVL.

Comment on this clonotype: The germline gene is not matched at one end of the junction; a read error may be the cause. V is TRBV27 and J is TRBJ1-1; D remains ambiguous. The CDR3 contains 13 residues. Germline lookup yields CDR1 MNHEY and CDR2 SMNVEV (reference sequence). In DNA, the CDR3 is TGTGCCAGCAGTTCGAGGTCGAACGCTGAAGCTTTCTTT. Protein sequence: CASSSRSNAEAFF.

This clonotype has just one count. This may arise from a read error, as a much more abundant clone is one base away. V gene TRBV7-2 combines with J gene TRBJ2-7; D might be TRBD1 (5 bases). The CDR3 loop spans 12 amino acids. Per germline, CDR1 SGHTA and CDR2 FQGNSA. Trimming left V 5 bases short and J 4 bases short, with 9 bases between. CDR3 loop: CASSAHRYEQYF. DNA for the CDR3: TGTGCCAGCAGCGCGCACAGGTACGAGCAGTACTTC. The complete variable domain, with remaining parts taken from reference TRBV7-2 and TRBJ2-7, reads GAGVSQSPSNKVTEKGKDVELRCDPISGHTALYWYRQSLGQGLEFLIYFQGNSAPDKSGLPSDRFSAERTGGSVSTLTIQRTQQEDSAVYLCASSAHRYEQYFGPGTRLTVT.

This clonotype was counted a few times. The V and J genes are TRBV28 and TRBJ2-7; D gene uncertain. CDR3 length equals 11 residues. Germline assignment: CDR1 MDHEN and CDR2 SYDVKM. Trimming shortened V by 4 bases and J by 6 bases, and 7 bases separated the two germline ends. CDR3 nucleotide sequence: TGTGCCAGCAGTTGGGGTATCGAGCAGTACTTC. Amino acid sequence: CASSWGIEQYF.

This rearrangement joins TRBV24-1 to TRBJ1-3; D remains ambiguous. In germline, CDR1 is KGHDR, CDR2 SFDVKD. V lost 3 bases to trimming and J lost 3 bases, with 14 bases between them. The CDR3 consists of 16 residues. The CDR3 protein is CATSDATGPFGNTIYF. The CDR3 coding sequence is TGTGCCACCAGTGATGCGACCGGGCCATTTGGAAACACCATATATTTT.

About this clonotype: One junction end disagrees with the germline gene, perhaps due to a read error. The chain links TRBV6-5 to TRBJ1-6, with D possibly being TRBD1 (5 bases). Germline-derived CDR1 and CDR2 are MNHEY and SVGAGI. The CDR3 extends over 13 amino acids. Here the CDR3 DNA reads TGTGCCATCAGTGAGGAGGGGAATTCACCCCTCCACTTT. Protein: CAISEEGNSPLHF.

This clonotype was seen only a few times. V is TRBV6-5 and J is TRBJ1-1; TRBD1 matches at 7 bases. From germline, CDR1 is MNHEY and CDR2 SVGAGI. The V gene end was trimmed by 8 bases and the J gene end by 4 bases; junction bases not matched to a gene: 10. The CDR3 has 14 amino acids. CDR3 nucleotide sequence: TGTGCCAGCGGCAGAAGGACAGGCCGCACTGAAGCTTTCTTT. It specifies CASGRRTGRTEAFF.

CDR3 in amino acids: CASATGPGSQETQFF. The CDR3 nucleotides read TGTGCCAGCGCGACGGGTCCAGGCAGCCAGGAGACCCAGTTCTTC. The V call is TRBV12-3 or TRBV12-4, the J call TRBJ2-5; D remains ambiguous. The J call may be mistaken, given a closer DNA end match to TRBJ2-1. This CDR3 spans 15 amino acids.

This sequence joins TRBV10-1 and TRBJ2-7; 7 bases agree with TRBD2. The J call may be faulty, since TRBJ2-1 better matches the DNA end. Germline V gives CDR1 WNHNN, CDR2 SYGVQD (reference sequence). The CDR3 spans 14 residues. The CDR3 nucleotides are TGCGCCAGCAGCTTGGGATGGGGAGGGAATGAGCAGTTCTTC. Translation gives CASSLGWGGNEQFF.

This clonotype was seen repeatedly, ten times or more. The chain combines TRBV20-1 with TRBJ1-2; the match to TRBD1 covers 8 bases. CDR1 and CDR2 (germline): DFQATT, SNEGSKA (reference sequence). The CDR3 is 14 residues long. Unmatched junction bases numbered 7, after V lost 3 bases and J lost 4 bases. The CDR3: CSASRTGWFYGYTF. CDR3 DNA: TGCAGTGCTAGTAGGACAGGGTGGTTCTATGGCTACACCTTC.

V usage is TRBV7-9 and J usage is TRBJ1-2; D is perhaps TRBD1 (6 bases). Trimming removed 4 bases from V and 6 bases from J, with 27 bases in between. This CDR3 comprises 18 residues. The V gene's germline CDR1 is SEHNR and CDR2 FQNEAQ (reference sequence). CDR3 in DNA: TGTGCCAGCAGCTATTCTAGCCCCGGACAGACGGCAACTGATGGCTACACCTTC. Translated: CASSYSSPGQTATDGYTF.

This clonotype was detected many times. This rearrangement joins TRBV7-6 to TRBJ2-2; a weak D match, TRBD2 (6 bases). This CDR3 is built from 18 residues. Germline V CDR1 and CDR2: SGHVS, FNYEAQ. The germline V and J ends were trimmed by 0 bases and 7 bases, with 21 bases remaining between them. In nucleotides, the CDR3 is TGTGCCAGCAGCTTAGCCTACCTGGAGGAGGGTAGGAACGGGGAGCTGTTTTTT. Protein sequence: CASSLAYLEEGRNGELFF.